Listed below are T cell receptor beta chains from one sample, sequenced in a study of T cell changes during pregnancy in multiple sclerosis. The table came from immunoSEQ multiplex PCR; TCRdb's copy has only in-frame clones and leaves some out. The repertoire holds 65,000 to 80,000 clones, with 93% as singletons. Sequences were derived from peripheral blood, sampled in the second trimester of pregnancy. The receptors were sampled from a female donor with multiple sclerosis, enrolled in a pregnancy study. Each CDR3 is given with its conserved first and last residue. D genes are given only for firm matches. Clone size is shown for a subset of rows, as once, few, many or a class of expanded clone.

v_call: TRBV5-4
j_call: TRBJ2-7
clone_size: once
d_call: .
cdr3_nt: TGTGCCAGCAGCTTGGGGGGACTTCTGGGTAGATACGAGCAGTACTTC
cdr3_aa: CASSLGGLLGRYEQYF

v_call: TRBV5-4
j_call: TRBJ2-7
clone_size: .
d_call: .
cdr3_nt: TGTGCCAGCAGCTCGGGACTTGGCTACGAGCAGTACTTC
cdr3_aa: CASSSGLGYEQYF

v_call: TRBV5-8
j_call: TRBJ2-1
clone_size: once
d_call: .
cdr3_nt: TGTGCCAGCAGCTTGGTGACAGTAGTTAATGAGCAGTTCTTC
cdr3_aa: CASSLVTVVNEQFF

v_call: TRBV2
j_call: TRBJ2-2
clone_size: .
d_call: TRBD2
cdr3_nt: TGTGCCAGCATTGTTGATGGGGCGGGGGAGTTCGGGGAGCTGTTTTTT
cdr3_aa: CASIVDGAGEFGELFF

v_call: TRBV7-9
j_call: TRBJ1-1
clone_size: .
d_call: .
cdr3_nt: TGTGCCAGCAGCTCTCGGGGGGGTCTGAACACTGAAGCTTTCTTT
cdr3_aa: CASSSRGGLNTEAFF

v_call: TRBV29-1
j_call: TRBJ1-1
clone_size: .
d_call: .
cdr3_nt: TGCAGCGTGTCAGGGGCGAACACTGAAGCTTTCTTT
cdr3_aa: CSVSGANTEAFF

v_call: TRBV7-3
j_call: TRBJ2-1
clone_size: .
d_call: .
cdr3_nt: TGTGCCAGCAGCTTTCAGGGGGGCCCCTTCGATGAGCAGTTCTTC
cdr3_aa: CASSFQGGPFDEQFF

v_call: TRBV2
j_call: TRBJ2-1
clone_size: .
d_call: .
cdr3_nt: TGTGCCAGCAGAGGGGTACGCGATGAGCAGTTCTTC
cdr3_aa: CASRGVRDEQFF

v_call: TRBV14
j_call: TRBJ1-1
clone_size: .
d_call: .
cdr3_nt: TGTGCCAGCAGCCACCGGACACTCCAAGGACCTGAAGCTTTCTTT
cdr3_aa: CASSHRTLQGPEAFF

v_call: TRBV13
j_call: TRBJ1-1
clone_size: .
d_call: .
cdr3_nt: TGTGCCAGCAGCTTATTGTCCGGGGGGCGTAGTGAAGCTTTCTTT
cdr3_aa: CASSLLSGGRSEAFF

v_call: TRBV28
j_call: TRBJ1-5
clone_size: few
d_call: .
cdr3_nt: TGTGCCAGCAATGGGCGGGGACAGCCCCAGCATTTT
cdr3_aa: CASNGRGQPQHF

v_call: TRBV5-1
j_call: TRBJ2-3
clone_size: once
d_call: TRBD1
cdr3_nt: TGCGCCAGCAGCTTGCAGGGGGCGATGGCAGATACGCAGTATTTT
cdr3_aa: CASSLQGAMADTQYF

v_call: TRBV18
j_call: TRBJ1-2
clone_size: .
d_call: .
cdr3_nt: TGTGCCAGCTCACCACCAAGGGCGGGTGGCTATGGCTACACCTTC
cdr3_aa: CASSPPRAGGYGYTF

v_call: TRBV15
j_call: TRBJ1-4
clone_size: few
d_call: TRBD1
cdr3_nt: TGTGCCACCAGTCTCCTACAGGGGAGAGGCGGTGAAAAACTGTTTTTT
cdr3_aa: CATSLLQGRGGEKLFF

v_call: TRBV7-9
j_call: TRBJ2-7
clone_size: .
d_call: .
cdr3_nt: TGTGCCAGCAGCTCAGGCCCGGGACAAGAGTACTTC
cdr3_aa: CASSSGPGQEYF

v_call: TRBV5-1
j_call: TRBJ2-7
clone_size: once
d_call: TRBD2
cdr3_nt: TGCGCCAGCAGCTTGGTGGCTAGCGGTAGCTCCTACGAGCAGTACTTC
cdr3_aa: CASSLVASGSSYEQYF

v_call: TRBV4-1
j_call: TRBJ2-3
clone_size: .
d_call: .
cdr3_nt: TGCGCCAGCAGCCATGAACAGAACACAGATACGCAGTATTTT
cdr3_aa: CASSHEQNTDTQYF

v_call: TRBV2
j_call: TRBJ2-5
clone_size: .
d_call: TRBD1
cdr3_nt: TGTGCCAGCAGTGCGAGGACAGGGGAAGAGACCCAGTACTTC
cdr3_aa: CASSARTGEETQYF

v_call: TRBV5-1
j_call: TRBJ2-3
clone_size: .
d_call: .
cdr3_nt: TGCGCCAGCAGCCCTCCGTCTAGCACAGATACGCAGTATTTT
cdr3_aa: CASSPPSSTDTQYF

v_call: TRBV6-5
j_call: TRBJ1-1
clone_size: .
d_call: .
cdr3_nt: TGTGCCAGCAGTTCCGGGGGGAGAGAAGCTTTCTTT
cdr3_aa: CASSSGGREAFF

v_call: TRBV2
j_call: TRBJ2-2
clone_size: .
d_call: .
cdr3_nt: TGTGCCAGCAGTACTAGGGAAAGGAACACCGGGGAGCTGTTTTTT
cdr3_aa: CASSTRERNTGELFF

v_call: TRBV28
j_call: TRBJ1-1
clone_size: .
d_call: TRBD1
cdr3_nt: TGTGCCAGCAGTACAGGGGAAACCTACACTGAAGCTTTCTTT
cdr3_aa: CASSTGETYTEAFF